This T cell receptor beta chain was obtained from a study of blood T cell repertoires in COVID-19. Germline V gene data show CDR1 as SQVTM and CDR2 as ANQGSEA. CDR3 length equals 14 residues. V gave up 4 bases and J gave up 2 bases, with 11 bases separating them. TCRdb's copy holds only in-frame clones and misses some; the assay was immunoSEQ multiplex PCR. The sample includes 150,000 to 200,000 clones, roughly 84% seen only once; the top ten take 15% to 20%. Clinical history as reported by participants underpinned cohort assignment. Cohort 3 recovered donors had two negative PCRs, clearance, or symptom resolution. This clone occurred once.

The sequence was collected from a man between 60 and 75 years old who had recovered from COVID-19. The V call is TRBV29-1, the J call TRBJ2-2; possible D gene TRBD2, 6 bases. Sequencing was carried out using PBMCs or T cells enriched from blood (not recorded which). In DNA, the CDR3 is TGCAGCGTTGTGATAGCGGTTAACACCGGGGAGCTGTTTTTT. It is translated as CSVVIAVNTGELFF.